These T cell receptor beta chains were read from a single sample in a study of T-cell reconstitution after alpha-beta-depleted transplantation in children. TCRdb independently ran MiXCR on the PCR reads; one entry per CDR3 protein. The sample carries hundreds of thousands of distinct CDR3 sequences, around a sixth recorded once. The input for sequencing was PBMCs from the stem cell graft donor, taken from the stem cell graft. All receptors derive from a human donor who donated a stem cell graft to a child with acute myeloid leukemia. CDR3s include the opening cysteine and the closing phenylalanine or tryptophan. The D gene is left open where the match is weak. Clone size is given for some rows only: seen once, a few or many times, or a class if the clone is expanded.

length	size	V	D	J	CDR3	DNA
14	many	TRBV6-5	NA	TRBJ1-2	CASSYGGTNYGYTF	TGTGCCAGCAGTTATGGGGGGACTAACTATGGCTACACCTTC
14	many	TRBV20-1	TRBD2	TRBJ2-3	CSAEGLAITDTQYF	TGCAGTGCTGAGGGACTAGCGATCACAGATACGCAGTATTTT
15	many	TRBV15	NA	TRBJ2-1	CATSVRVGLFNEQFF	TGTGCCACCAGCGTTCGGGTGGGTCTTTTCAATGAGCAGTTCTTC
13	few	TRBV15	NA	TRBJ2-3	CATSVSTTDTQYF	TGTGCCACCAGCGTTTCGACCACAGATACGCAGTATTTT
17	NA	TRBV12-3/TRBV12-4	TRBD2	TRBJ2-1	CASSSGGLAGAYNEQFF	TGTGCCAGCAGTTCCGGGGGCCTAGCGGGCGCCTACAATGAGCAGTTCTTC
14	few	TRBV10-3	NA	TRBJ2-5	CAISESVGKETQYF	TGTGCCATCAGTGAGTCAGTAGGGAAAGAGACCCAGTACTTC
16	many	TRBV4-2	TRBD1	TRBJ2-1	CASSQARTGGRVEQFF	TGTGCCAGCAGCCAAGCCAGGACAGGGGGCCGGGTGGAGCAGTTCTTC
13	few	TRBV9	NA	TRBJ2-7	CASSVEGTYEQYF	TGTGCCAGCAGCGTAGAGGGGACCTACGAGCAGTACTTC
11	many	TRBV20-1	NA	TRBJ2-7	CSARKGLEQYF	TGCAGTGCTAGGAAAGGACTTGAGCAGTACTTC
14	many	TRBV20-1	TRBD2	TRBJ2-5	CSAEWRGYQETQYF	TGCAGTGCCGAGTGGCGGGGGTACCAAGAGACCCAGTACTTC
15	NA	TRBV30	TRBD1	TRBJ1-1	CAWRAWTGGNTEAYF	TGTGCCTGGAGGGCATGGACAGGGGGAAACACTGAAGCTTACTTT
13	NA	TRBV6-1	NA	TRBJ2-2	CASSEKETGELFF	TGTGCCAGCAGTGAAAAGGAAACCGGGGAGCTGTTTTTT
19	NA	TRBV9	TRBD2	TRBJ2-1	CASSVEVAGALPMGNEQFF	TGTGCCAGCAGCGTAGAAGTAGCGGGGGCCCTCCCTATGGGCAATGAGCAGTTCTTC
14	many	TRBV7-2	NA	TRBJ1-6	CASSLGRSDAPLHF	TGTGCCAGCAGCTTAGGGAGGTCGGACGCACCCCTCCACTTT
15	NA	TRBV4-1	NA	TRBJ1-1	CASSHSGHSNTEAFF	TGCGCCAGCAGCCACTCTGGACACTCGAACACTGAAGCTTTCTTT
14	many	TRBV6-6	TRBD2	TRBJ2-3	CATNGGASTDTQYF	TGTGCCACTAACGGGGGGGCGAGCACAGATACGCAGTATTTT
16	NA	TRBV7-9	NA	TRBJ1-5	CASSSYSGPSNQPQHF	TGTGCCAGCAGCTCCTACAGCGGCCCAAGCAATCAGCCCCAGCATTTT
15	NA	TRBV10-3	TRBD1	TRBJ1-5	CAISATGESNQPQHF	TGTGCCATCAGTGCGACAGGGGAAAGCAATCAGCCCCAGCATTTT
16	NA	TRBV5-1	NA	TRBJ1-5	CASSLDGAMSNQPQHF	TGCGCCAGCAGCTTGGATGGGGCGATGAGCAATCAGCCCCAGCATTTT
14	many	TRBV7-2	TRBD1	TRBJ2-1	CASSPRTGRDEQFF	TGTGCCAGCAGCCCGCGGACAGGGCGGGATGAGCAGTTCTTC
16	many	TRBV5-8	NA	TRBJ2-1	CASSLRPGTAYNEQFF	TGTGCCAGCAGCTTGCGGCCTGGGACGGCGTACAATGAGCAGTTCTTC
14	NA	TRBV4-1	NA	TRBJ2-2	CASSQDINTGELFF	TGCGCCAGCAGCCAAGATATAAACACCGGGGAGCTGTTTTTT
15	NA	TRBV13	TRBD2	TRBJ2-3	CASSSSLAEEDTQYF	TGTGCCAGCAGCTCCTCACTAGCGGAGGAAGATACGCAGTATTTT
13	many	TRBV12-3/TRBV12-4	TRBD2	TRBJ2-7	CASSLTGGSEQYF	TGTGCCAGCAGTTTAACTGGCGGGAGCGAGCAGTACTTC
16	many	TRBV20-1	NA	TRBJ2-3	CSASSYRDFSTDTQYF	TGCAGTGCTAGCTCTTACCGGGACTTTTCCACAGATACGCAGTATTTT
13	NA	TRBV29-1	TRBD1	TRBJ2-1	CSVSTGEDNEQFF	TGCAGCGTTTCTACAGGGGAAGACAATGAGCAGTTCTTC
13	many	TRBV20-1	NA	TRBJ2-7	CSAGGGRRYEQYF	TGCAGTGCTGGAGGGGGCCGCCGCTACGAGCAGTACTTC
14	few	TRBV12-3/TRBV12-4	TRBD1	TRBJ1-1	CASSLARGPAEAFF	TGTGCCAGCAGTTTAGCCAGGGGGCCTGCTGAAGCTTTCTTT
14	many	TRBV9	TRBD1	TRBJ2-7	CASSLRQGGSEQYF	TGTGCCAGCAGCCTGAGACAGGGGGGAAGTGAGCAGTACTTC
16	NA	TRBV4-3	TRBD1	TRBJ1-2	CASSQLTGDRSYGYTF	TGCGCCAGCAGCCAGTTGACAGGGGATAGAAGCTATGGCTACACCTTC
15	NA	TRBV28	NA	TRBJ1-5	CASRAGAPGNQPQHF	TGTGCCAGCAGGGCAGGGGCTCCGGGCAATCAGCCCCAGCATTTT
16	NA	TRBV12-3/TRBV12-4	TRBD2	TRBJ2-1	CASSGTSGGSYNEQFF	TGTGCCAGCAGCGGGACTAGCGGGGGCTCCTACAATGAGCAGTTCTTC
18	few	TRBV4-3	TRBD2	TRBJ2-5	CASSQSWASGGDGETQYF	TGCGCCAGCAGCCAAAGTTGGGCTAGCGGGGGAGATGGAGAGACCCAGTACTTC
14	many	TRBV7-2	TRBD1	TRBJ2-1	CASSSGQAGNEQFF	TGTGCCAGCAGCTCCGGACAGGCTGGCAATGAGCAGTTCTTC
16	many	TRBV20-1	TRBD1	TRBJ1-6	CSARDSTQGGNSPLHF	TGCAGTGCTAGAGATTCGACGCAGGGGGGGAATTCACCCCTCCACTTT
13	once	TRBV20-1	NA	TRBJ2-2	CSARVVNTGELFF	TGCAGTGCTAGAGTAGTCAACACCGGGGAGCTGTTTTTT
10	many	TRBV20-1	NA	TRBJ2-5	CSARVETQYF	TGCAGTGCTAGAGTGGAGACCCAGTACTTC
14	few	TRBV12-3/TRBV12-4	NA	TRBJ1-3	CASSLNLFGNTIYF	TGTGCCAGCAGTTTAAACCTATTTGGAAACACCATATATTTT
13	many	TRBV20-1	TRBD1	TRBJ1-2	CSAREGTGFGYTF	TGCAGTGCTAGAGAAGGGACAGGGTTTGGCTACACCTTC
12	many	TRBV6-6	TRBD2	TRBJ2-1	CAARGGADEQFF	TGTGCCGCCCGGGGGGGGGCTGATGAGCAGTTCTTC
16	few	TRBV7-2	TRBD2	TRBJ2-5	CASSGYLAGLQETQYF	TGTGCCAGCAGCGGGTATCTAGCGGGGCTCCAAGAGACCCAGTACTTC
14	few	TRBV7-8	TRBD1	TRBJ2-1	CASSNRGRGNEQFF	TGTGCCAGCAGCAACAGGGGGCGCGGGAATGAGCAGTTCTTC
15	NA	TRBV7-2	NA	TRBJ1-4	CASSLAPAGNEKLFF	TGTGCCAGCAGCTTAGCCCCCGCGGGGAATGAAAAACTGTTTTTT
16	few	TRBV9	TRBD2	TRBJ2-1	CASSVGASGGHNGQFF	TGTGCCAGCAGCGTAGGAGCTAGCGGGGGTCACAATGGGCAGTTCTTC
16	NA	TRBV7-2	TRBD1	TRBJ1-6	CASRKQGESRGSPLHF	TGTGCCAGCAGGAAACAGGGGGAGTCTCGAGGTTCACCCCTCCACTTT
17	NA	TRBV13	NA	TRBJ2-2	CASSLGLGGRDTGELFF	TGTGCCAGCAGCTTAGGGCTCGGGGGGCGAGACACCGGGGAGCTGTTTTTT
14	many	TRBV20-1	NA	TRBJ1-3	CSARGDYSGNTIYF	TGCAGTGCTAGGGGCGATTACTCTGGAAACACCATATATTTT
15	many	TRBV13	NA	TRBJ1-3	CASSYPVPSGNTIYF	TGTGCCAGCAGCTACCCAGTGCCCTCTGGAAACACCATATATTTT
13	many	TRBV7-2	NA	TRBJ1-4	CASSPDRIEKLFF	TGTGCCAGCAGTCCTGACAGGATTGAAAAACTGTTTTTT
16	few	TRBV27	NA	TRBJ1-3	CASSPRQTVSGNTIYF	TGTGCCAGCAGTCCCCGCCAGACAGTCTCTGGAAACACCATATATTTT
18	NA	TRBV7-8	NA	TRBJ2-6	CASSMGFERGSGANVLTF	TGTGCCAGCAGCATGGGGTTCGAGAGGGGCTCTGGGGCCAACGTCCTGACTTTC